Below are 15 T cell receptor beta chains sequenced from a single sample in a study of T cell changes during pregnancy in multiple sclerosis. Some clones are missing from TCRdb's copy, which holds only in-frame ones; the method was immunoSEQ multiplex PCR. The sample holds 100,000 to 150,000 clones; 93% are singletons and the top ten take roughly 6.2%. Sequencing was performed on peripheral blood, taken before pregnancy. These receptors all come from a female donor with multiple sclerosis, enrolled in a pregnancy study.

This clone was counted a single time. The chain is built from TRBV2 and TRBJ1-3, with D hard to call. V lost 8 bases, J lost 4 bases, and 18 bases lay in between. CDR3 length: 15 residues. The V gene's germline CDR1 is SNHLY and CDR2 FYNNEI. This chain's CDR3 is CASSYGRVDGNTIYF. Written as DNA, the CDR3 is TGTGCCAGCTCATACGGGAGGGTGGACGGAAACACCATATATTTT.

The chain has TRBV11-1 and TRBJ2-7, with D possibly being TRBD2 (7 bases). V lost 3 bases and J 0 bases, leaving 21 bases between the germline ends. The CDR3 spans 18 residues. Looked up from germline, CDR1 is SGHAT and CDR2 is FQDESV (reference sequence). The DNA for the CDR3 is TGTGCCAGCAGCTTCCTTGGCGGGGGCCTGACCTTCTCCTACGAGCAGTACTTC. Its translation is CASSFLGGGLTFSYEQYF. The whole variable domain, filled in from reference TRBV11-1 and TRBJ2-7, reads EAEVAQSPRYKITEKSQAVAFWCDPISGHATLYWYRQILGQGPELLVQFQDESVVDDSQLPKDRFSAERLKGVDSTLKIQPAELGDSAMYLCASSFLGGGLTFSYEQYFGPGTRLTVT.

This clone showed up just a few times. The chain links TRBV28 to TRBJ2-2, with unresolved D. Germline CDR1 reads MDHEN; CDR2 reads SYDVKM. This CDR3 region has 14 residues. Trimming removed 9 bases at V and 4 bases at J, with 15 bases between. The CDR3, as DNA: TGTGCCAGTAGTCGCATTCGGAGCACCGGGGAGCTGTTTTTT. Protein product: CASSRIRSTGELFF. Based on the CDR3 plus reference TRBV28 and TRBJ2-2, the full variable domain is DVKVTQSSRYLVKRTGEKVFLECVQDMDHENMFWYRQDPGLGLRLIYFSYDVKMKEKGDIPEGYSVSREKKERFSLILESASTNQTSMYLCASSRIRSTGELFFGEGSRLTVL.

V and J are TRBV7-2 and TRBJ2-7, with TRBD1 matching 7 bases. The CDR3 is made up of 14 amino acids. J gave up 3 bases and V 5 bases, and 7 bases lay outside the gene matches. From germline, CDR1 is SGHTA and CDR2 FQGNSA. The CDR3 sequence: CASSTGTVHYEQYF. The CDR3 bases are TGTGCCAGCAGCACCGGGACAGTGCACTACGAGCAGTACTTC.

V gene TRBV4-1 combines with J gene TRBJ2-3, with 14 positions matching TRBD2. Germline CDR1 is MGHRA and CDR2 is YSYEKL. The CDR3 totals 17 residues. Trimming removed 4 bases from V and 0 bases from J; junction bases left unmatched: 3. The CDR3 reads CASSLTSGGVSTDTQYF. The CDR3 nucleotides read TGCGCCAGCAGCCTGACTAGCGGGGGGGTAAGCACAGATACGCAGTATTTT.

The chain uses TRBV5-5 and TRBJ2-1, with 13 bases lining up with TRBD2. V was clipped by 6 bases and J by 7 bases; unmatched bases: 7. The germline V gene encodes CDR1 SGHKS and CDR2 YYEKEE (reference sequence). This CDR3 has 15 amino acids. The CDR3 DNA sequence: TGTGCCAGCACAGAGGGACTAGCGGGGAGGAATGAGCAGTTCTTC. Translated: CASTEGLAGRNEQFF.

The CDR3 DNA reads as TGTGCCAGCAGCTTCAGCGGCACAATCAATGAGCAGTTCTTC. Amino acid sequence: CASSFSGTINEQFF. The J gene is TRBJ2-1, the V gene TRBV5-6; a weak D match, TRBD2 (5 bases). CDR3 length: 14 residues. Trimming cost V 2 bases and J 6 bases, with 12 bases left between them. Germline assignment: CDR1 SGHDT and CDR2 YYEEEE. Full variable domain (rest looked up from reference TRBV5-6 and TRBJ2-1): DAGVTQSPTHLIKTRGQQVTLRCSPKSGHDTVSWYQQALGQGPQFIFQYYEEEERQRGNFPDRFSGHQFPNYSSELNVNALLLGDSALYLCASSFSGTINEQFFGPGTRLTVL.

This sequence joins TRBV28 and TRBJ1-2; D remains unclear. From germline, CDR1 is MDHEN and CDR2 SYDVKM. V was clipped by 3 bases and J by 8 bases, with 10 bases between them. This CDR3 comprises 12 residues. The CDR3 sequence: CASSFHPLGYTF. The CDR3 DNA reads as TGTGCCAGCAGTTTTCACCCCCTAGGCTACACCTTC.

V is TRBV10-3 and J is TRBJ1-2; tentative D call: TRBD1 (6 bases). CDR1 is ENHRY, CDR2 SYGVKD, per germline. The CDR3 sequence is 13 residues long. The V end lost 10 bases, the J end lost 6 bases, and 18 bases lay between the germline ends. CDR3 amino acids: CASQQGEPNGYTF. CDR3 nucleotides: TGTGCCAGCCAACAGGGAGAGCCGAATGGCTACACCTTC.

DNA of the CDR3: TGTGCCAGCAGTTTACTGGTCGGGGGGGGAGGTGAGCAGTTCTTC. Its translation: CASSLLVGGGGEQFF. This chain connects TRBV28 to TRBJ2-1; TRBD2 matches at 8 bases. The CDR3 spans 15 residues. J lost 9 bases, V lost 2 bases, and 9 bases had no gene match. The V gene's germline CDR1 is MDHEN and CDR2 SYDVKM.

The chain uses TRBV4-1 and TRBJ2-1; 10 nucleotides match TRBD1. The trim removed 4 bases at V and 4 bases at J, leaving 10 bases unmatched. Germline assignment: CDR1 MGHRA and CDR2 YSYEKL. The CDR3 length is 17 residues. CDR3: CASSPPTGTGVYNEQFF. The CDR3 nucleotides read TGCGCCAGCAGCCCCCCAACCGGGACAGGGGTGTACAATGAGCAGTTCTTC.

The rearrangement joins TRBV7-9 to TRBJ1-1, with D perhaps TRBD1 (5 bases). The ends were cut back, 5 bases at V and 6 bases at J, with 13 bases in the middle. Germline V gives CDR1 SEHNR, CDR2 FQNEAQ (reference sequence). There are 13 residues in the CDR3. CDR3 nucleotides: TGTGCCAGCAGCCGGGGGGGTTTCGCTGAAGCTTTCTTT. It yields the protein CASSRGGFAEAFF.

The chain recombines TRBV19 with TRBJ1-1; TRBD1 might be the D (6 bases). Trimming pared 8 bases from V and 0 bases from J, leaving 19 bases between. This CDR3 has 16 amino acids. CDR1 LNHDA and CDR2 SQIVND come from the germline V gene (reference sequence). The CDR3: CASPLTTGAMNTEAFF. Written as DNA, the CDR3 is TGTGCCAGTCCTCTTACGACAGGAGCCATGAACACTGAAGCTTTCTTT.

This chain joins TRBV25-1 and TRBJ2-1, with 8 bases lining up with TRBD2. The germline gives CDR1 MGHDK, CDR2 SYGVNS. The CDR3 runs to 16 residues. The V gene end was trimmed by 6 bases and the J gene end by 8 bases; junction bases not matched to a gene: 15. CDR3 sequence: CASSPPGVAGLYEQFF. Here the CDR3 DNA reads TGTGCCAGCAGCCCTCCAGGAGTAGCGGGGTTATATGAGCAGTTCTTC.

The chain employs TRBV6-1 and TRBJ1-5, with a possible D match to TRBD1 (5 bases). Germline V lookup: CDR1 MNHNS, CDR2 SASEGT. This CDR3 has 15 amino acids. Trimming took 0 bases from V and 4 from J, leaving 10 bases between them. CDR3 bases: TGTGCCAGCAGTGAAGCTGGTGCAGGGAATCAGCCCCAGCATTTT. Protein: CASSEAGAGNQPQHF.